The rows below give T cell receptor beta chains drawn from one sample of a study of draining lymph node invasion in breast cancer. TCRdb re-analysed the bulk RNA-seq reads in MiXCR, keeping a single row per CDR3 protein. The data contain 2,500 to 3,500 distinct CDR3 sequences, less than 55% of them singletons. The sequenced sample consisted of sorted memory Tregs from a lymph node. These receptors all come from a female donor with luminal breast cancer. Both conserved end residues are part of each CDR3. Each record gives: V gene, clone size, D gene, J gene, CDR3 DNA, CDR3 protein. The D gene is left open where the match is weak. Size values are once, few and many counts, or a class for expanded clones, and some rows have none.

TRBV7-2	few	-	TRBJ2-7	TGTGCCAGCAGCGGCCGGACCTCCTACGAGCAGTACTTC	CASSGRTSYEQYF
TRBV7-2	-	TRBD2	TRBJ2-5	TGTGCCAGCACCCTGGAGGCGGGGGGGCAGGAGACCCAGTACTTC	CASTLEAGGQETQYF
TRBV28	-	TRBD2	TRBJ2-3	TGTGCCAGCAGTTTGCGGGGGGGCACAGATACGCAGTATTTT	CASSLRGGTDTQYF
TRBV7-2	-	-	TRBJ2-1	TGTGCCAGCGCCTTAGAGGGGTTTTACAATGAGCAGTTCTTC	CASALEGFYNEQFF
TRBV29-1	-	TRBD2	TRBJ2-1	TGCAGCGTTGGGAGGGGACTAGCGGGGAATGAGCAGTTCTTC	CSVGRGLAGNEQFF
TRBV6-2/TRBV6-3	-	-	TRBJ1-1	TGTGCCAGCAGTTCAAGGGGAATCACTGAAGCTTTCTTT	CASSSRGITEAFF
TRBV20-1	-	TRBD1	TRBJ1-1	TGCAGTGCTAGAGGGATAGGGACAGTGAACACTGAAGCTTTCTTT	CSARGIGTVNTEAFF
TRBV6-1	-	TRBD1	TRBJ2-7	TGTGCCAGCAAGGAGGGACAGGGGTCCTACGAGCAGCACTTC	CASKEGQGSYEQHF
TRBV7-6	few	-	TRBJ2-5	TGTGCCAGCAGCCCTCAAGAGACCCAGTACTTC	CASSPQETQYF
TRBV20-1	-	TRBD1	TRBJ1-5	TGCAGTGCTACCACCGGGACAGGTTTTAAGCCCCAGCATTTT	CSATTGTGFKPQHF
TRBV7-2	-	-	TRBJ2-7	TGTGCCAGCAACCGACCCGGGTCCTACGAGCAGTACTTC	CASNRPGSYEQYF
TRBV10-3	-	-	TRBJ2-3	TGTGCCATCAGTGAGGGCCGTACGGGGGCCCTCTCCTGGCAGTATTTT	CAISEGRTGALSWQYF
TRBV5-4	-	TRBD2	TRBJ2-7	TGTGCCACCACCAACGGACTAGCGGTCTACGAGCAGTACTTC	CATTNGLAVYEQYF
TRBV29-1	-	TRBD2	TRBJ2-5	TGCAGCGTTGGGGGTCGACTAGCGGGGGAGACCCAGTACTTC	CSVGGRLAGETQYF
TRBV12-3/TRBV12-4	-	-	TRBJ1-2	TGTGCCAGCAGTTTTTCAGGCTATGGCTACACCTTC	CASSFSGYGYTF
TRBV27	-	-	TRBJ2-3	TGTGCCAGCAGTGGGGTTCGCACAGATACGCAGTATTTT	CASSGVRTDTQYF
TRBV5-1	few	-	TRBJ2-3	TGCGCCAGTAGCATGGAGTATACGCAGTATTTT	CASSMEYTQYF
TRBV7-9	few	TRBD2	TRBJ2-7	TGTGCCAGCAGCTTCCTAGCGGGAGGCCACTACGAGCAGTACTTC	CASSFLAGGHYEQYF